Listed below are T cell receptor beta chains from one sample, sequenced in a study of cytomegalovirus exposure and HLA in healthy donors. This table comes from immunoSEQ multiplex PCR, and its TCRdb copy is limited to in-frame clones, with some not included. The table lists under 250,000 clones, approximately 78% of them singletons. What was sequenced was PBMCs. All receptors derive from a woman between 40 and 50 years old in good health and CMV-seronegative. The CDR3 runs from the conserved cysteine through the conserved F or W. D genes are given only for firm matches. Not every row has a clone size; where given, it reads once, few, many or a size class.

CDR3aa	CDR3nt	abundance	d_gene	v_gene	j_gene
CASSGADSNQPQHF	TGTGCCAGCTCAGGGGCGGATAGCAATCAGCCCCAGCATTTT	NA	NA	TRBV18	TRBJ1-5
CAWNLPDLGTDTQYF	TGTGCCTGGAATCTCCCGGACTTAGGCACAGATACGCAGTATTTT	once	NA	TRBV30	TRBJ2-3
CASSSGTELAKNIQYF	TGTGCCAGCAGCTCCGGGACAGAATTAGCCAAAAACATTCAGTACTTC	NA	TRBD1	TRBV13	TRBJ2-4
CASSNSGRREQYF	TGTGCCAGCAGCAACTCAGGCCGCCGGGAGCAGTACTTC	NA	NA	TRBV25-1	TRBJ2-7
CASSFRGTGVMNTEAFF	TGTGCCAGCAGCTTTCGCGGGACAGGGGTCATGAACACTGAAGCTTTCTTT	NA	TRBD1	TRBV11-2	TRBJ1-1
CASSVGLIWGSSGNTIYF	TGTGCCAGCAGCGTAGGCCTAATTTGGGGCTCCTCTGGAAACACCATATATTTT	NA	NA	TRBV9	TRBJ1-3
CASSPGQGPDTQYF	TGTGCCAGCAGTCCAGGACAGGGGCCAGATACGCAGTATTTT	NA	TRBD1	TRBV6-5	TRBJ2-3
CASSLGLADTDTQYF	TGTGCCAGCAGCCTCGGACTAGCGGACACAGATACGCAGTATTTT	NA	TRBD2	TRBV4-2	TRBJ2-3
CASVSSGSDEQYF	TGCGCCAGCGTTAGTAGCGGGAGCGACGAGCAGTACTTC	NA	TRBD2	TRBV10-2	TRBJ2-7
CASSENRGPNQPQHF	TGTGCCAGCAGTGAAAATAGGGGCCCGAATCAGCCCCAGCATTTT	NA	NA	TRBV2	TRBJ1-5
CASSPRGVAGGPNTEAFF	TGTGCCAGCAGCCCTAGAGGGGTGGCGGGGGGCCCGAACACTGAAGCTTTCTTT	NA	NA	TRBV7-2	TRBJ1-1
CASSLALRAGGEDTQYF	TGCGCCAGCAGCTTGGCCTTAAGGGCAGGGGGTGAAGATACGCAGTATTTT	NA	TRBD1	TRBV5-1	TRBJ2-3
CASSLVPEGDEQYF	TGTGCCAGCAGCTTAGTTCCAGAGGGGGACGAGCAGTACTTC	NA	NA	TRBV7-8	TRBJ2-7
CATSRDRNQQFF	TGTGCCACCAGCAGAGACAGAAATCAGCAGTTCTTC	NA	NA	TRBV15	TRBJ2-1
CASGGLAGFSHNEQFF	TGTGCCAGCGGGGGACTAGCGGGATTCAGCCACAATGAGCAGTTCTTC	NA	TRBD2	TRBV27	TRBJ2-1
CASSLLGGEETQYF	TGTGCCAGCAGTTTATTGGGGGGGGAAGAGACCCAGTACTTC	NA	TRBD2	TRBV27	TRBJ2-5
CASSDPLLAYEQYF	TGTGCCAGCAGCGACCCCCTACTAGCTTACGAGCAGTACTTC	once	NA	TRBV7-2	TRBJ2-7
CASGAPVPYEQYF	TGTGCCAGCGGGGCGCCGGTACCCTACGAGCAGTACTTC	NA	NA	TRBV28	TRBJ2-7
CASSQLTSAFYEQYF	TGTGCCAGCAGCCAACTGACTAGCGCCTTCTACGAGCAGTACTTC	NA	TRBD2	TRBV14	TRBJ2-7
CASSHDSSMISEQFF	TGTGCCAGCAGCCACGACTCCTCGATGATTAGTGAGCAGTTCTTC	once	NA	TRBV6-6	TRBJ2-1
CSSSSGESGKPEAFF	TGTTCCAGCAGCTCTGGAGAGTCAGGGAAGCCTGAAGCTTTCTTT	few	NA	TRBV7-9	TRBJ1-1
CASSTTRRNTGELFF	TGTGCCAGCAGTACGACTAGGCGAAACACCGGGGAGCTGTTTTTT	few	NA	TRBV6-1	TRBJ2-2
CASIRRAGRIDTQYF	TGTGCCAGCATCCGTAGGGCTGGGAGAATAGATACGCAGTATTTT	NA	NA	TRBV11-2	TRBJ2-3
CASSSGTGGKWAQYF	TGCGCCAGCAGCTCCGGGACAGGGGGGAAGTGGGCCCAGTACTTC	NA	TRBD1	TRBV5-1	TRBJ2-5
CSTGQGVGYTF	TGCAGCACAGGACAGGGGGTCGGCTACACCTTC	NA	TRBD1	TRBV29-1	TRBJ1-2
CASSRQLHYEQYF	TGTGCCAGCAGTAGACAGTTGCACTACGAGCAGTACTTC	once	NA	TRBV27	TRBJ2-7
CASSLVTGLTGAFF	TGCGCCAGCAGCCTCGTTACAGGGCTCACTGGGGCTTTCTTT	few	NA	TRBV4-1	TRBJ1-1